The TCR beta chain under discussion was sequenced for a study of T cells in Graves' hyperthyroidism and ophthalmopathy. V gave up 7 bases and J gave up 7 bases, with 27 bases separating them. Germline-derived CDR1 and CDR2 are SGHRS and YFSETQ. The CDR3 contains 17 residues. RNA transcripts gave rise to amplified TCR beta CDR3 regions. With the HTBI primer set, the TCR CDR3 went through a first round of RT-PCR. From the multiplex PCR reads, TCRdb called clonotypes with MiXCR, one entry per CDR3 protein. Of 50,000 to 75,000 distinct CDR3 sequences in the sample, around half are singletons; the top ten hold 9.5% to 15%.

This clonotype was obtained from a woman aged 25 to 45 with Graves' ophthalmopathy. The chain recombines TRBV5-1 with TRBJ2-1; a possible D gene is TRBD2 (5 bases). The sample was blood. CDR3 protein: CASRLSTQNTGENEQFF. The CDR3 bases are TGCGCCAGCCGACTTTCTACACAGAACACCGGGGAGAATGAGCAGTTCTTC.